Below, 20 T cell receptor beta chains from the same sample are listed, as sequenced in a study of T cell changes during pregnancy in multiple sclerosis. The assay was immunoSEQ multiplex PCR, and TCRdb's table has in-frame clones only and misses some. Of just under 65,000 clones listed, almost 97% are singletons. Specimen: CD8+ T cells from peripheral blood mononuclear cells, collected after pregnancy. The receptors shown here come from a female donor with multiple sclerosis, enrolled in a pregnancy study.

The chain is built from TRBV28 and TRBJ2-7; D ambiguous. Germline V gene data show CDR1 as MDHEN and CDR2 as SYDVKM. CDR3 length equals 15 residues. V was cut by 3 bases and J by 0 bases, with 12 bases left in between. The CDR3 DNA follows: TGTGCCAGCAGTTTTTTCCGAGATTACTCCTACGAGCAGTACTTC. This gives the protein CASSFFRDYSYEQYF. Looking up the rest from reference TRBV28 and TRBJ2-7 gives the full variable domain: DVKVTQSSRYLVKRTGEKVFLECVQDMDHENMFWYRQDPGLGLRLIYFSYDVKMKEKGDIPEGYSVSREKKERFSLILESASTNQTSMYLCASSFFRDYSYEQYFGPGTRLTVT.

The chain uses TRBV28 and TRBJ1-5, with D unclear. Germline CDR1 is MDHEN and CDR2 is SYDVKM. Trimming left V 4 bases short and J 6 bases short, with 13 bases between. CDR3 size: 14 residues. The CDR3 sequence is CASSWRLLGQPQHF. For the CDR3, the DNA is TGTGCCAGCAGTTGGAGGTTATTGGGTCAGCCCCAGCATTTT.

The CDR3 DNA follows: TGTGCCAGCAGTTTAGGACTAGCGGGAGGAGGCTCCTACGAGCAGTACTTC. Encoded protein: CASSLGLAGGGSYEQYF. The chain is built from TRBV28 and TRBJ2-7, with 14 bases lining up with TRBD2. CDR1 is MDHEN and CDR2 is SYDVKM in the germline V gene. There are 17 residues in the CDR3. The trim removed 2 bases at V and 0 bases at J, leaving 3 bases unmatched.

J is TRBJ2-7 and V is TRBV20-1; 8 positions agree with TRBD1. Germline values: CDR1 DFQATT, CDR2 SNEGSKA (reference sequence). CDR3 length: 11 residues. Losses at the gene ends were 7 bases for V and 5 bases for J; bases not matched to a gene: 4. The chain's CDR3 is CSVRTGNEQYF. The CDR3 bases are TGCAGTGTCCGGACAGGGAACGAGCAGTACTTC.

The sample holds one count of this clone. V and J are TRBV2 and TRBJ2-3; 7 bases align to TRBD2. The CDR3 runs to 14 residues. CDR1 SNHLY and CDR2 FYNNEI come from the germline V gene. Trimming removed 7 bases from V and 6 bases from J; junction bases left unmatched: 10. The CDR3 DNA reads TGTGCCAGCACCAGACTAGCAGGAGGGGATACGCAGTATTTT. Protein product: CASTRLAGGDTQYF.

The chain employs TRBV7-9 and TRBJ2-1, with D possibly being TRBD1 (6 bases). V was trimmed by 5 bases and J by 7 bases, leaving 12 bases between them. The CDR3 runs 13 residues. Looked up from germline, CDR1 is SEHNR and CDR2 is FQNEAQ (reference sequence). As DNA, the CDR3 is TGTGCCAGCAGCCCCCGTGACAGGAATGAGCAGTTCTTC. Protein sequence: CASSPRDRNEQFF. Supplemented by reference TRBV7-9 and TRBJ2-1, the full variable domain reads DTGVSQNPRHKITKRGQNVTFRCDPISEHNRLYWYRQTLGQGPEFLTYFQNEAQLEKSRLLSDRFSAERPKGSFSTLEIQRTEQGDSAMYLCASSPRDRNEQFFGPGTRLTVL.

The rearrangement joins TRBV5-1 to TRBJ2-3, with TRBD2 matching over 11 bases. Germline-derived CDR1 and CDR2 are SGHRS and YFSETQ. Trimming cost V 1 base and J 5 bases; bases outside gene matches: 9. CDR3 size: 17 residues. CDR3: CASSLSGTSGFEDTQYF. DNA of the CDR3: TGCGCCAGCAGCTTGTCCGGGACTAGCGGTTTCGAAGATACGCAGTATTTT.

The genes are TRBV4-2 and TRBJ2-7; TRBD2 matches 11 bases. The junction had 2 bases not matched to a gene; V was cut back by 8 bases and J by 2 bases. CDR3 length equals 13 residues. Germline-derived CDR1 and CDR2 are LGHNA and YNFKEQ. The CDR3 here is CASGSGGAYEQYF. The CDR3, as DNA: TGTGCCAGCGGTAGCGGGGGGGCCTACGAGCAGTACTTC.

The V and J genes are TRBV7-6 and TRBJ2-5; TRBD2 matches at 10 bases. The J call is uncertain, as TRBJ2-7 better fits the DNA end. CDR3 length: 17 amino acids. Germline CDR1 SGHVS, CDR2 FNYEAQ. In DNA form, the CDR3 reads TGTGCCAGCAGCCTAGAAATAGCGGGAGGAGGTTCCTACGAGCAGTACTTC. Its protein is CASSLEIAGGGSYEQYF.

The sample holds one count of this clone. The chain couples TRBV2 to TRBJ2-7, with D possibly TRBD1 on 5 matching bases. This CDR3 region has 15 residues. Between the trimmed V and J ends, which lost 5 bases and 5 bases, there was a span of 19 bases. The germline V gene encodes CDR1 SNHLY and CDR2 FYNNEI. As DNA, the CDR3 is TGTGCCAGCAGTCCAGTTGACAGAGTAATAGACGAGCAGTACTTC. Translated, it gives CASSPVDRVIDEQYF.

The V gene is TRBV2, the J gene TRBJ2-7, with 9 bases that match TRBD1. Trimming removed 6 bases from V and 5 bases from J; junction bases left unmatched: 11. Germline CDR1 reads SNHLY; CDR2 reads FYNNEI. The CDR3 covers 15 residues. The CDR3 loop reads CASRVLTGGGDEQYF. The CDR3 region has the DNA TGTGCCAGCAGGGTTTTGACAGGGGGAGGCGACGAGCAGTACTTC.

J is TRBJ2-1 and V is TRBV27, with D possibly matching TRBD1 (6 bases). CDR1 is MNHEY and CDR2 is SMNVEV in the germline V gene (reference sequence). This CDR3 comprises 14 residues. V lost 4 bases and J lost 7, with 14 bases in between. CDR3 sequence reads: CASSYAIQGNEQFF. DNA for the CDR3: TGTGCCAGCAGTTATGCCATTCAGGGGAATGAGCAGTTCTTC.

V is TRBV4-3 and J is TRBJ2-2; 9 bases line up with TRBD1. V lost 5 bases to trimming and J lost 2 bases; unmatched junction nucleotides: 3. This CDR3 region has 15 residues. From germline, CDR1 is LGHNA and CDR2 YSLEER. In nucleotides, the CDR3 is TGCGCCAGCAGCTCGGGACAGGGCAACACCGGGGAGCTGTTTTTT. It codes for CASSSGQGNTGELFF.

The chain joins TRBV6-6 to TRBJ2-5; a weak D match, TRBD2 (7 bases). The CDR3 length is 16 residues. Trimming left V 2 bases short and J 5 bases short, with 18 bases between. Germline loops: CDR1 MNHNY, CDR2 SVGAGI (reference sequence). CDR3 region: CASSYRASGGEETQYF. The DNA for the CDR3 is TGTGCCAGCAGTTACCGCGCGTCGGGGGGCGAGGAGACCCAGTACTTC.

The chain carries TRBV7-9 and TRBJ2-7, with D tentatively TRBD1 (5 bases). Trimming pared 11 bases from V and 0 bases from J, leaving 17 bases between. The CDR3 has 14 residues. CDR1 and CDR2 (germline): SEHNR, FQNEAQ (reference sequence). The CDR3 nucleotides are TGTGCCGGCCAGGGTTTCCCCCTCTCCTACGAGCAGTACTTC. Its translation is CAGQGFPLSYEQYF. Full variable domain (outside the CDR3, taken from reference TRBV7-9 and TRBJ2-7): DTGVSQNPRHKITKRGQNVTFRCDPISEHNRLYWYRQTLGQGPEFLTYFQNEAQLEKSRLLSDRFSAERPKGSFSTLEIQRTEQGDSAMYLCAGQGFPLSYEQYFGPGTRLTVT.

This clone was seen a handful of times. The chain recombines TRBV6-1 with TRBJ1-1, with D perhaps TRBD1 (6 bases). This CDR3 spans 14 amino acids. Germline CDR1 MNHNS, CDR2 SASEGT. V was clipped by 3 bases and J by 1 base, with 9 bases between them. The CDR3, as DNA: TGTGCCAGCAGTGAGTCGACAGGGAACACTGAAGCTTTCTTT. Its translation: CASSESTGNTEAFF.

This clone showed up just once. The rearrangement links TRBV6-5 to TRBJ2-1; D gene uncertain. Germline-derived CDR1 and CDR2 are MNHEY and SVGAGI. CDR3 length equals 14 residues. V lost 2 bases to trimming and J lost 5 bases, with 10 bases between them. The CDR3 nucleotides are TGTGCCAGCAGTTACCCTGGGCCAGACAATGAGCAGTTCTTC. Translated: CASSYPGPDNEQFF.

This rearrangement joins TRBV2 to TRBJ1-2, with D possibly being TRBD1 (5 bases). Germline values: CDR1 SNHLY, CDR2 FYNNEI. V lost 6 bases, J lost 3 bases, and 8 bases lay in between. The CDR3 is 12 amino acids. CDR3 nucleotides: TGTGCCAGCAGCGGCAGGGACTATGGCTACACCTTC. Protein product: CASSGRDYGYTF.

This clone was detected once. The genes are TRBV7-9 and TRBJ1-5, with D perhaps matching TRBD1 (5 bases). Germline CDR1 SEHNR, CDR2 FQNEAQ (reference sequence). The CDR3 is made up of 14 amino acids. Deletions cut 5 bases from V and 4 bases from J, with 12 bases between. This CDR3 reads CASSATDSNQPQHF. DNA of the CDR3: TGTGCCAGCAGCGCCACTGACAGTAATCAGCCCCAGCATTTT.

This clone was detected only once. The CDR3 loop is CASRGGYGEQYF. CDR3 coding DNA: TGTGCCAGCAGGGGGGGGTACGGCGAGCAGTACTTC. The chain uses TRBV2 and TRBJ2-7, with 7 bases matching TRBD2. Germline trimming cut 6 bases from V and 6 bases from J; bases unmatched to any gene: 5. The germline V gene has CDR1 SNHLY and CDR2 FYNNEI. This CDR3 comprises 12 residues.